This T cell receptor (beta chain) was retrieved from a study of CD8 T cells in ankylosing spondylitis (TCRdb year 2017). Notes on the research overall: The study set out to find disease-linked TCR variants by profiling T cell receptor beta repertoires in ankylosing spondylitis patients and healthy donors. The full study cohort was made up of about two dozen ankylosing spondylitis patients and 108 healthy donors. Peripheral blood samples were taken, and synovial fluid was additionally collected from ankylosing spondylitis patients. Results and caveats for the whole study, not just this receptor: The disease-linked clones showed a CD8+ phenotype and occurred at relatively low frequencies in peripheral blood. A TCR beta motif made up of several highly homologous amino acid variants appeared to be characteristic of blood from ankylosing spondylitis patients. The disease-linked clones were reported to be significantly enriched in matched synovial fluid samples from ankylosing spondylitis patients. Some motif variants were previously reported in synovial fluid and blood of reactive arthritis patients, suggesting common disease-initiation mechanisms.

Sequencing instrument: Illumina HiSeq 2500. Quantitative 5'-RACE with molecular barcodes was used to prepare TCR beta libraries. The authors' pipeline ran thus. A new computational method based on a probabilistic model of VDJ rearrangement was used to identify disease-linked TCR variants. Clones were called with MiXCR by TCRdb after fastp trimmed the public reads at Q25, and only in-frame beta chains were retained. Rows are unified per CDR3 protein, each entry keeping the most common DNA and genes. These V and J calls are TCRdb output, not the study's own analysis. This sample comprises around 440,000 distinct CDR3 sequences, about a sixth of them detected only once. The ten largest clones take up under 1.2% of the sample. Via the germline V gene (reference sequence), CDR1 is DFQATT and CDR2 SNEGSKA. The CDR3 goes from the cysteine to the phenylalanine over 15 residues. The read is trimmed to its CDR3 DNA, 45 bases read in frame from base 1. V loses 3 bases, J loses 3 bases, and the germline ends lie 15 bases apart.

With respect to this clonotype: Its specific antigen is unknown. Base qualities are not at hand, and no much larger clone is one base apart.

The sequence was collected from a male donor with ankylosing spondylitis. Sequences were obtained from blood, either unsorted or a sorted T cell fraction (not recorded which). The V and J segments used are TRBV20-1 and TRBJ1-3; TRBD1 could be the D gene, as 5 bases match. The DNA sequence follows: TGCAGTGCTAGCTTTTCCCAGGGCTATGGAAACACCATATATTTT. Its coded protein is CSASFSQGYGNTIYF.